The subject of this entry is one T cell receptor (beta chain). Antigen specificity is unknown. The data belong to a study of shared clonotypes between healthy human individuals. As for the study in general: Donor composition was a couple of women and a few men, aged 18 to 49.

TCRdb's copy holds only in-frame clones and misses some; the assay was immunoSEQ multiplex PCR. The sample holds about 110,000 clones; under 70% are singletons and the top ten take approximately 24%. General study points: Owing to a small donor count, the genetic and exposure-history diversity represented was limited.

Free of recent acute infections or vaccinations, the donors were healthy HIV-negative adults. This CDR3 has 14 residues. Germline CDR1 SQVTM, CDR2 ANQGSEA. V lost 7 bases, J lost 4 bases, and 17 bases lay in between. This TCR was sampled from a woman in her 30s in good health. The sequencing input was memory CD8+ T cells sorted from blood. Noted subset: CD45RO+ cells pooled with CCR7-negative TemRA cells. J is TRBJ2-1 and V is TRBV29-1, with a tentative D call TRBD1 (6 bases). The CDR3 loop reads CSALESGVYNEQFF. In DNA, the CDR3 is TGCAGCGCGTTGGAGTCAGGGGTATACAATGAGCAGTTCTTC.